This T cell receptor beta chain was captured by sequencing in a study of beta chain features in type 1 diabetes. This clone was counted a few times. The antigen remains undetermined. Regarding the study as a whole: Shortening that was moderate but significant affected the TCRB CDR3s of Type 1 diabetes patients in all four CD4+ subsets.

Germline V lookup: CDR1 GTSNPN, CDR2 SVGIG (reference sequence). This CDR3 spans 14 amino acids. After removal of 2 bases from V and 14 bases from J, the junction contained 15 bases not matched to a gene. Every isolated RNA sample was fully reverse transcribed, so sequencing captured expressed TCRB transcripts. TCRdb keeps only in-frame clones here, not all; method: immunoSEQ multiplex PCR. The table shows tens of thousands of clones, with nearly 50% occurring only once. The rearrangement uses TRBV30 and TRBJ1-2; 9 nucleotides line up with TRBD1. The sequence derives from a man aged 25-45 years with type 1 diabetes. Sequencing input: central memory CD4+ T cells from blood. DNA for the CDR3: TGTGCCTGGAGTTTGGAGGGGACAGGGAAGAAAGGGACCTTC. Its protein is CAWSLEGTGKKGTF.